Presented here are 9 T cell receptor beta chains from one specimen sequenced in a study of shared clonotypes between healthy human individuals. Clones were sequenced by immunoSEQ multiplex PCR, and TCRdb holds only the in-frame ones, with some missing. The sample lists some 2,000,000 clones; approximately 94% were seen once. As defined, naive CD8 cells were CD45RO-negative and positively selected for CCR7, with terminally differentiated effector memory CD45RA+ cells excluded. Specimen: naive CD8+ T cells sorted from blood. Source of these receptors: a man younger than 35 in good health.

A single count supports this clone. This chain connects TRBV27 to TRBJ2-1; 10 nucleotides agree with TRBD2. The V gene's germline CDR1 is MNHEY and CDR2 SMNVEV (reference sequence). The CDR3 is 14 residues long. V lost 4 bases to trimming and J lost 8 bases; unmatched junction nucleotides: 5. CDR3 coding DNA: TGTGCCAGCAGTTGGGCTAGCGGGAGTTATGAGCAGTTCTTC. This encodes CASSWASGSYEQFF.

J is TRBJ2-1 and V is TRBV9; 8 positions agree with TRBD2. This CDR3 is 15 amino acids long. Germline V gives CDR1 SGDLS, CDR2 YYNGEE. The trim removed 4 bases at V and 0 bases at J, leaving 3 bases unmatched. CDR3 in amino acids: CASSLGGASYNEQFF. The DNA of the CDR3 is TGTGCCAGCAGCCTCGGGGGGGCCTCCTACAATGAGCAGTTCTTC.

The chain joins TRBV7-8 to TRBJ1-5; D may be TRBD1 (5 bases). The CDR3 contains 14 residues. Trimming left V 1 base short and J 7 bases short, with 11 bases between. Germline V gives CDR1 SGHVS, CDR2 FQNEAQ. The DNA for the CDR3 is TGTGCCAGCAGCTTAGTCCAGGGTTCGCAGCCCCAGCATTTT. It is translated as CASSLVQGSQPQHF.

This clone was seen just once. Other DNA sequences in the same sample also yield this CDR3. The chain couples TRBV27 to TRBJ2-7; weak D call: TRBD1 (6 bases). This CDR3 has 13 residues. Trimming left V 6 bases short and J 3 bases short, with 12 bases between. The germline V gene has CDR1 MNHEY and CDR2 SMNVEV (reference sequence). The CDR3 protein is CASSDTGSYEQYF. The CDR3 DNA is TGTGCCAGCAGCGATACAGGGAGCTACGAGCAGTACTTC.

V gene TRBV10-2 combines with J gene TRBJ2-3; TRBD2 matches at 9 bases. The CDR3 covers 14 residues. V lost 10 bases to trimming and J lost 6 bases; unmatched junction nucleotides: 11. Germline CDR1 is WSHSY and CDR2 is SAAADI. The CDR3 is CATIQAGGSDTQYF. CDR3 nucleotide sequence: TGCGCCACCATTCAAGCGGGAGGATCCGATACGCAGTATTTT.

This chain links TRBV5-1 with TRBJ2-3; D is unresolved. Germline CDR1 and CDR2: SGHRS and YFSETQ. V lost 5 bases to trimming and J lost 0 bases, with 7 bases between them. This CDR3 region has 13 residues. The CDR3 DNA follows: TGCGCCAGCAGGGCCAGAAGCACAGATACGCAGTATTTT. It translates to CASRARSTDTQYF.

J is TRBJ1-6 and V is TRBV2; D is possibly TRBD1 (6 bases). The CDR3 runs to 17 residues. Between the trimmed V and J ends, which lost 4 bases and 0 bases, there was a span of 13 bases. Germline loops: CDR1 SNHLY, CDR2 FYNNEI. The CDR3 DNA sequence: TGTGCCAGCAGTGGACAGGAAGGACGCTCCTATAATTCACCCCTCCACTTT. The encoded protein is CASSGQEGRSYNSPLHF.

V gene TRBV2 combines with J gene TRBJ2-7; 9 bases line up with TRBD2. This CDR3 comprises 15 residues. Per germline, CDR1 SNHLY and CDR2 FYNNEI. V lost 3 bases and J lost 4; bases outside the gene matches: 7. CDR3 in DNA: TGTGCCAGCAGTGAGGGCGGGAGGGAGACATACGAGCAGTACTTC. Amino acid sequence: CASSEGGRETYEQYF.

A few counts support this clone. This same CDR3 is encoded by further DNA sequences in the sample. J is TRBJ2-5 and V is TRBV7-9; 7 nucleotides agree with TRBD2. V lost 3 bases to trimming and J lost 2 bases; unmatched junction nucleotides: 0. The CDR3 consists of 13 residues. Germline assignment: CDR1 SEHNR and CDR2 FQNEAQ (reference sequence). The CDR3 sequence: CASSFGGQETQYF. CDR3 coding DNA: TGTGCCAGCAGCTTCGGGGGGCAAGAGACCCAGTACTTC.